This TCR beta chain was recorded in a study of T cells in Graves' hyperthyroidism and ophthalmopathy. V lost 7 bases and J lost 2, with 12 bases in between. The CDR3 is 12 residues long. Germline V lookup: CDR1 DFQATT, CDR2 SNEGSKA (reference sequence). What was amplified from RNA transcripts were TCR beta CDR3 regions. The TCR CDR3 first-round RT-PCR relied on the HTBI primer set. TCRdb re-called the multiplex PCR reads through MiXCR, storing one row per CDR3 protein. Of about 620,000 distinct CDR3 sequences listed, about a sixth are singletons. This clonotype was counted many times. The rearrangement joins TRBV20-1 to TRBJ2-7; D is undetermined. The clonotype was recovered from a woman in her twenties or thirties with Graves' hyperthyroidism. The sample was blood. The CDR3 sequence: CSGGTFTYEQYF. The CDR3 DNA reads TGCAGTGGAGGAACCTTTACCTACGAGCAGTACTTC.